The 22 T cell receptor beta chains in this list originate from one sample, sequenced in a study of beta chain features in type 1 diabetes. All of the isolated RNA was reverse transcribed, so expressed TCRB transcripts were sequenced. Generated by immunoSEQ multiplex PCR, the TCRdb table keeps only in-frame clones and is missing some. The sample holds roughly 500,000 clones, roughly 30% seen once. Source material: naive CD4+ T cells from blood. The source is a man aged 18 to 30 in good health.

For this clone: Other DNA variants within this sample encode the same CDR3. The gene calls are TRBV9 and TRBJ2-7; D gene unclear. With 0 bases removed from V and 6 bases from J, the gap between germline ends came to 10 bases. The length of the CDR3 is 13 residues. Germline V gene data show CDR1 as SGDLS and CDR2 as YYNGEE. The CDR3 loop is CASSVASGLEQYF. As DNA, the CDR3 is TGTGCCAGCAGCGTAGCGAGTGGGCTCGAGCAGTACTTC.

Comment on this clone: This could be a read error, since a much larger clone is one nucleotide away. Other DNA sequences from this sample encode an identical CDR3 as well. The chain carries TRBV18 and TRBJ2-5, with unresolved D. This CDR3 is built from 11 residues. V dropped 5 bases and J dropped 2 bases, with 3 bases sitting between them. Germline CDR1 reads KGHSH; CDR2 reads LQKENI. The CDR3 DNA sequence: TGTGCCAGCTCAACTCAAGAGACCCAGTACTTC. As protein: CASSTQETQYF.

This clone was picked up a small number of times. Different DNA sequences within this sample yield the same CDR3. V gene TRBV9 combines with J gene TRBJ1-3; D ambiguous. V was cut by 0 bases and J by 0 bases, with 4 bases left in between. Germline V gene lookup returns CDR1 SGDLS and CDR2 YYNGEE. This CDR3 spans 14 amino acids. CDR3 in DNA: TGTGCCAGCAGCGTAGGAAGCTCTGGAAACACCATATATTTT. Protein product: CASSVGSSGNTIYF. The whole variable domain, remainder taken from reference TRBV9 and TRBJ1-3, is DSGVTQTPKHLITATGQRVTLRCSPRSGDLSVYWYQQSLDQGLQFLIQYYNGEERAKGNILERFSAQQFPDLHSELNLSSLELGDSALYFCASSVGSSGNTIYFGEGSWLTVV.

The gene calls are TRBV7-9 and TRBJ2-7, with a weak D call TRBD1 (5 bases). CDR1 is SEHNR, CDR2 FQNEAQ, per germline (reference sequence). The CDR3 consists of 14 residues. Trimming pared 5 bases from V and 0 bases from J, leaving 11 bases between. The CDR3 is CASSIDSNSYEQYF. DNA of the CDR3: TGTGCCAGCAGCATCGACAGTAACTCCTACGAGCAGTACTTC.

This clone was picked up a small number of times. The chain has TRBV15 and TRBJ2-3; 7 bases are a match to TRBD1. V shed 5 bases, J shed 7 bases, and the junction held 21 bases outside the gene matches. The CDR3 sequence is 18 residues long. Germline loops: CDR1 LNHNV, CDR2 YYDKDF (reference sequence). In DNA, the CDR3 is TGTGCCACCAGCGGAAAGGCCGAAGGGGGCGCAATAGGGTATACGCAGTATTTT. Translation: CATSGKAEGGAIGYTQYF.

The DNA for the CDR3 is TGTGCCTGGAGTGTCAGACTGAAGAACACCGGGGAGCTGTTTTTT. Protein product: CAWSVRLKNTGELFF. This chain connects TRBV30 to TRBJ2-2; no clear D. The CDR3 spans 15 residues. CDR1 is GTSNPN, CDR2 SVGIG, per germline (reference sequence). Between the trimmed V and J ends, which lost 0 bases and 1 base, there was a span of 9 bases. The full variable domain, its missing parts supplied by reference TRBV30 and TRBJ2-2, is SQTIHQWPATLVQPVGSPLSLECTVEGTSNPNLYWYRQAAGRGLQLLFYSVGIGQISSEVPQNLSASRPQDRQFILSSKKLLLSDSGFYLCAWSVRLKNTGELFFGEGSRLTVL.

The gene calls are TRBV11-2 and TRBJ2-1; 9 nucleotides agree with TRBD2. CDR1 SGHAT and CDR2 FQNNGV come from the germline V gene. The CDR3 is 16 amino acids. V shed 2 bases and J 6 bases; nucleotides not matched to a gene: 8. The CDR3 DNA reads TGTGCCAGCAGCTTATGGGCGGGAGGGAATCGCAATGAGCAGTTCTTC. Its translation: CASSLWAGGNRNEQFF.

This clone showed up just a few times. The rearrangement uses TRBV6-5 and TRBJ2-7, with D hard to call. Germline loops: CDR1 MNHEY, CDR2 SVGAGI. The CDR3 loop spans 13 amino acids. V was shortened by 5 bases and J by 3 bases, with 11 bases between the two germline ends. The CDR3: CASSLEPRYEQYF. CDR3 nucleotides: TGTGCCAGCAGTCTGGAACCCCGCTACGAGCAGTACTTC.

There are a few counts of this clone. The chain recombines TRBV30 with TRBJ1-2; 7 nucleotides agree with TRBD1. V trimming: 3 bases; J trimming: 7 bases; junction bases outside the gene matches: 11. The germline gives CDR1 GTSNPN, CDR2 SVGIG (reference sequence). The CDR3 is 14 residues long. The CDR3 DNA sequence: TGTGCCTGGAGCGCTCCTAGGGGGCTCGGTGGCTACACCTTC. This sequence encodes CAWSAPRGLGGYTF.

This clone has only a few counts. This sequence joins TRBV10-2 and TRBJ2-3; TRBD1 aligns across 9 bases. V shed 9 bases, J shed 5 bases, and the junction held 3 bases outside the gene matches. This CDR3 spans 12 amino acids. The V gene's germline CDR1 is WSHSY and CDR2 SAAADI. The CDR3 nucleotides are TGCGCCAGTAGGACAGGGGTAGATACGCAGTATTTT. Its protein is CASRTGVDTQYF.

This clone was detected only a few times. V is TRBV28 and J is TRBJ1-2; D is ambiguous. CDR3 length: 13 amino acids. Trimming shortened V by 6 bases and J by 6 bases, and 14 bases separated the two germline ends. Germline CDR1 and CDR2: MDHEN and SYDVKM. CDR3 nucleotide sequence: TGTGCCAGCAGGCCAGCCCGGAGGGATGGCTACACCTTC. It is translated as CASRPARRDGYTF.

In the case of this clone: The same CDR3 is also encoded by other DNA sequences in this sample. The chain combines TRBV30 with TRBJ1-4; 7 nucleotides line up with TRBD1. The germline V gene encodes CDR1 GTSNPN and CDR2 SVGIG (reference sequence). The CDR3 extends over 11 amino acids. Germline trimming cut 0 bases from V and 11 bases from J; bases unmatched to any gene: 0. The DNA for the CDR3 is TGTGCCTGGAGTGTAGGGGGCAAACTGTTTTTT. The encoded protein is CAWSVGGKLFF.

This sequence joins TRBV7-2 and TRBJ2-7, with D possibly TRBD1 on 5 matching bases. This CDR3 region has 13 residues. V lost 3 bases, J lost 2 bases, and 8 bases lay in between. The germline V gene encodes CDR1 SGHTA and CDR2 FQGNSA. In DNA, the CDR3 is TGTGCCAGCAGCTTCAGGGCCGCCTACGAGCAGTACTTC. It is translated as CASSFRAAYEQYF.

In its sample, this clone was seen a few times. This chain connects TRBV7-9 to TRBJ1-3, with D unclear. CDR1 SEHNR and CDR2 FQNEAQ come from the germline V gene (reference sequence). The V end was cut by 5 bases, the J end by 0 bases, with 11 bases between. There are 15 residues in the CDR3. CDR3 amino acids: CASSPLGISGNTIYF. The CDR3, as DNA: TGTGCCAGCAGCCCCCTGGGCATCTCTGGAAACACCATATATTTT.

This clone was seen a few times. The chain is built from TRBV27 and TRBJ2-7, with 11 bases lining up with TRBD1. J lost 7 bases, V lost 0 bases, and 8 bases had no gene match. The CDR3 has 16 amino acids. The germline CDR1 and CDR2 sequences are MNHEY and SMNVEV (reference sequence). In nucleotides, the CDR3 is TGTGCCAGCAGTTTATCACCGGGACAGGGGGTTGGGGAGCAGTACTTC. It codes for CASSLSPGQGVGEQYF.

The gene calls are TRBV6-6 and TRBJ2-7; 7 bases map to TRBD2. CDR1 and CDR2 from the germline V gene are MNHNY and SVGAGI (reference sequence). The CDR3 covers 14 residues. The V and J ends lost 10 bases and 4 bases, in that order; junction bases with no gene match: 13. The CDR3 region has the DNA TGTGCCACCAGGGAGGCGGGAGTCGGTTACGAGCAGTACTTC. Its protein is CATREAGVGYEQYF.

The CDR3 region is CASSLGQGTPYEQYF. In DNA form, the CDR3 reads TGCGCCAGCAGCTTGGGACAGGGTACCCCCTACGAGCAGTACTTC. The chain carries TRBV5-1 and TRBJ2-7, with 7 nucleotides matching TRBD1. V dropped 0 bases and J dropped 2; count of bases not matched to a gene: 5. The germline V gene encodes CDR1 SGHRS and CDR2 YFSETQ. This CDR3 comprises 15 residues.

V is TRBV29-1 and J is TRBJ2-3; D possibly uses TRBD1 or TRBD2 (7 bases each). Deletions cut 1 base from V and 3 bases from J, with 17 bases between. This CDR3 contains 16 residues. Germline V gene data show CDR1 as SQVTM and CDR2 as ANQGSEA. The chain's CDR3 is CSVEGGGQFGTDTQYF. Here the CDR3 DNA reads TGCAGCGTTGAAGGCGGGGGACAGTTCGGTACAGATACGCAGTATTTT.

In regard to this clone: Other DNA sequences in this specimen translate into the identical CDR3. The J gene is TRBJ2-2, the V gene TRBV18, with 9 bases lining up with TRBD1. The CDR3 has 16 residues. The V gene end was trimmed by 0 bases and the J gene end by 4 bases; junction bases not matched to a gene: 3. Per the germline V gene, CDR1 is KGHSH and CDR2 is LQKENI. CDR3 sequence (DNA): TGTGCCAGCTCACCACCCCGGGACAGGGTCACCGGGGAGCTGTTTTTT. Translation: CASSPPRDRVTGELFF.

A note on this clone: Other DNA variants within this sample encode the same CDR3. The chain is built from TRBV20-1 and TRBJ2-1, with D unresolved. Germline V gene data show CDR1 as DFQATT and CDR2 as SNEGSKA (reference sequence). V was cut by 6 bases and J by 4 bases, with 4 bases left in between. The CDR3 has 10 amino acids. The CDR3 region has the DNA TGCAGTGCCTCGTACAATGAGCAGTTCTTC. Translated: CSASYNEQFF.

This clone was seen only a few times. The rearrangement uses TRBV20-1 and TRBJ2-1; 11 bases are a match to TRBD1. The CDR3 totals 11 residues. Germline V gene data show CDR1 as DFQATT and CDR2 as SNEGSKA (reference sequence). CDR3 sequence reads: CRGTGGNEQFF. The CDR3 region has the DNA TGCAGGGGGACAGGGGGCAATGAGCAGTTCTTC.

J is TRBJ2-2 and V is TRBV19; D not certain. The CDR3 extends over 14 amino acids. Germline V gives CDR1 LNHDA, CDR2 SQIVND (reference sequence). Between the trimmed V and J ends, which lost 7 bases and 6 bases, there was a span of 15 bases. CDR3 amino acids: CASKLNDESGELFF. The CDR3 DNA is TGTGCCAGTAAACTAAATGACGAATCCGGGGAGCTGTTTTTT.